The clone carrying this T cell receptor beta chain was recorded only once. Germline loops: CDR1 SGHDN, CDR2 FVKESK. V lost 0 bases, J lost 1 base, and 4 bases stayed unmatched. This CDR3 has 17 amino acids. The assay was immunoSEQ multiplex PCR, and TCRdb's table has in-frame clones only and misses some. The top ten hold approximately 3% of the sample, which has some 350,000 clones, more than 80% seen once. The sample originates from a study of blood T cell repertoires in COVID-19. Study summary: Acute and convalescent COVID-19 samples came from the United States, Italy and Spain. Sample material is recorded as cDNA or gDNA derived from T cells, B-cell-depleted T cells, or PBMCs.

The clonotype originates from a woman aged 30 to 39 with COVID-19, enrolled during active disease. The sequenced sample was peripheral blood. J is TRBJ2-1 and V is TRBV14; 9 bases match TRBD2. The DNA of the CDR3 is TGTGCCAGCAGCCAAGATCGACTAGCGGCGTCCTACAATGAGCAGTTCTTC. Translated: CASSQDRLAASYNEQFF.